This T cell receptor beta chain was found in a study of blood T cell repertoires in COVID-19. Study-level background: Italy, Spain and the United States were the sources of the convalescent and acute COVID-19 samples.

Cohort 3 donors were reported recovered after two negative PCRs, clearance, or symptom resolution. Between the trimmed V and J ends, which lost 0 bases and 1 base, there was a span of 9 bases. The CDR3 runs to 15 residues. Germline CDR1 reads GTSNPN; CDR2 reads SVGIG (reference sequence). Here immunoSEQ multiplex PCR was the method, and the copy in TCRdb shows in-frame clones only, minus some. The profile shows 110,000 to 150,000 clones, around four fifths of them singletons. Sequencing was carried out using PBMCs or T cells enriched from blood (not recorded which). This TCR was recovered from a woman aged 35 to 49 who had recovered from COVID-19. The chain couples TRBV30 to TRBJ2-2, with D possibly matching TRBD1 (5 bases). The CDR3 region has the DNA TGTGCCTGGAGTGTACTTGGACAGAACACCGGGGAGCTGTTTTTT. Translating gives CAWSVLGQNTGELFF.